A single T cell receptor (beta chain) is shown here with its context. The antigen remains undetermined. The germline V gene encodes CDR1 MNHNS and CDR2 SASEGT. The CDR3 is 15 residues long. V lost 5 bases and J 2 bases, leaving 10 bases between the germline ends. This sample stems from a study of human T cells and chemical hapten exposure. In the study overall: Patch testing placed 0.01% DPC on the upper back, with readings at 6 days.

Whole-study findings and limits: Versus controls, significantly more large CDR3 similarity clusters arose from expanded TCRs.

This sample's time point: patch test 1, 2 weeks after DPC sensitization. The treatment: therapeutic diphenylcyclopropenone sensitization with weekly scalp DPC. Whole blood that had not been fractionated was the source of extracted total RNA. During construction of the library, unique molecular identifiers were attached to individual cDNA molecules for quantitative, reproducible TCR counting. One entry per CDR3 protein, called by TCRdb with MiXCR from the RACE reads. In the table there are approximately 350,000 distinct CDR3 sequences, 5.5% to 8% of which are singletons. The J gene is TRBJ1-6, the V gene TRBV6-1; no clear D gene. The sequencing here drew on whole blood, taken in connection with sensitization to the hapten diphenylcyclopropenone (DPC). The TCR sequence derives from a woman aged 18-29 years with alopecia areata. Some clones in this sample may be carry-over from other donors' samples. This CDR3 is CASSLDVPYNSPLHF. CDR3 DNA: TGTGCCAGCAGTCTAGATGTCCCCTATAATTCACCCCTCCACTTT.